This T cell receptor beta chain was retrieved from a study of blood T cells in healthy people across ages. The study, taken as a whole, reports: Naive and antigen-experienced cells were not separated, limiting conclusive comparison.

Germline V gene lookup returns CDR1 LGHDT and CDR2 YNNKEL (reference sequence). The CDR3 runs to 19 residues. For the second PCR, which ran for roughly 7 to 11 cycles, a sample-barcoded 5' primer and a J-beta primer mix were used. TCRdb re-called the 5' RACE reads through MiXCR, storing one row per CDR3 protein. Of approximately 880,000 distinct CDR3 sequences listed, 48% were seen once; the top ten hold 13%. A remark on this clonotype: Its antigen is not identified. Compared with germline, one end of the junction differs, possibly owing to a read error.

Isolating PBMCs gave at least 6.5 million of these cells per sample. This TCR came from a man aged 30-40 years in good health. V gene TRBV3-1 combines with J gene TRBJ2-5, with 8 bases fitting TRBD2. The sample was blood. The CDR3 protein is CASSLPRASGHNSHNEQYF. CDR3 nucleotides: TGCGCCAGCAGCCTCCCTAGGGCTAGCGGGCATAACTCCCACAATGAGCAGTACTTC.